Listed here are 24 T cell receptor beta chains from one sample, sequenced in a study of CD8+CD57+ T cells in acquired aplastic anemia. Genomic DNA, the template, was used for profiling of the TCR beta VDJ and CDR3. One entry per CDR3 protein results from TCRdb running MiXCR on the reads. In the table there are more than 150,000 distinct CDR3 sequences, 40% to 55% of which are singletons. It was patients with CD8+CD57+ cell expansion by flow cytometry who were chosen for sequencing. Material for sequencing was sorted CD4+, CD8+, or CD8+CD57+ T cells (not recorded which) from PBMCs. The receptors were gathered from a human donor with aplastic anemia.

This chain connects TRBV4-2 to TRBJ1-2; 8 nucleotides align to TRBD1. CDR3 size: 16 residues. The germline V gene encodes CDR1 LGHNA and CDR2 YNFKEQ. V dropped 5 bases and J dropped 5; count of bases not matched to a gene: 13. Written as DNA, the CDR3 is TGTGCCAGCAGCAAAAGAGGGCAGGGGGCAGAATATGGCTACACCTTC. It encodes CASSKRGQGAEYGYTF.

V and J are TRBV25-1 and TRBJ2-7; D is undetermined. Germline CDR1 reads MGHDK; CDR2 reads SYGVNS. The CDR3 contains 13 residues. V was clipped by 6 bases and J by 1 base, with 10 bases between them. This CDR3 is CASSRRASYEQYF. The CDR3 coding sequence is TGTGCCAGCAGCAGGCGAGCGTCCTACGAGCAGTACTTC.

The chain carries TRBV29-1 and TRBJ1-4; no clear D. V lost 3 bases, J lost 7 bases, and 18 bases lay in between. The CDR3 contains 15 residues. Looked up from germline, CDR1 is SQVTM and CDR2 is ANQGSEA. The CDR3 loop reads CSVDVRTGEREKLFF. CDR3 bases: TGCAGCGTTGATGTGAGGACCGGAGAGCGTGAAAAACTGTTTTTT.

This clonotype was found a few times. V and J are TRBV7-9 and TRBJ2-1; D not resolved. Germline CDR1 reads SEHNR; CDR2 reads FQNEAQ (reference sequence). The CDR3 has 12 residues. The V end was cut by 1 base, the J end by 10 bases, with 8 bases between. CDR3 sequence: CASSLVALEQFF. The CDR3 DNA sequence: TGTGCCAGCAGCTTAGTTGCACTGGAGCAGTTCTTC. The entire variable domain, with the rest obtained from reference TRBV7-9 and TRBJ2-1, is as follows: DTGVSQNPRHKITKRGQNVTFRCDPISEHNRLYWYRQTLGQGPEFLTYFQNEAQLEKSRLLSDRFSAERPKGSFSTLEIQRTEQGDSAMYLCASSLVALEQFFGPGTRLTVL.

The CDR3 sequence is CAWTRRRADTQYF. In DNA, the CDR3 is TGTGCCTGGACCCGCCGAAGGGCAGATACGCAGTATTTT. This chain uses TRBV30 with TRBJ2-3; D remains unclear. Germline V gives CDR1 GTSNPN, CDR2 SVGIG (reference sequence). The V gene lost 4 bases and the J gene lost 4 bases, with 12 bases spanning the gap. The CDR3 is made up of 13 amino acids. Full variable domain (missing parts from reference TRBV30 and TRBJ2-3): SQTIHQWPATLVQPVGSPLSLECTVEGTSNPNLYWYRQAAGRGLQLLFYSVGIGQISSEVPQNLSASRPQDRQFILSSKKLLLSDSGFYLCAWTRRRADTQYFGPGTRLTVL.

This clonotype has a count of ten or more. V gene TRBV5-1 combines with J gene TRBJ2-4; 8 bases agree with TRBD1. V lost 0 bases to trimming and J lost 7 bases; unmatched junction nucleotides: 0. The germline CDR1 and CDR2 sequences are SGHRS and YFSETQ. CDR3 length equals 13 residues. CDR3 bases: TGCGCCAGCAGCTTGGGGACAGGGAACATTCAGTACTTC. Protein product: CASSLGTGNIQYF.

The chain recombines TRBV10-2 with TRBJ2-1; 8 positions match TRBD2. Germline CDR1 is WSHSY and CDR2 is SAAADI. The length of the CDR3 is 16 residues. Unmatched junction bases numbered 6, after V lost 3 bases and J lost 2 bases. CDR3 loop: CASSDPSGRAYNEQFF. CDR3 DNA sequence: TGCGCCAGCAGTGATCCAAGCGGGAGAGCCTACAATGAGCAGTTCTTC.

This clonotype was seen ten or more times. This sequence joins TRBV5-1 and TRBJ2-7; 8 positions agree with TRBD1. The germline gives CDR1 SGHRS, CDR2 YFSETQ. V gave up 4 bases and J gave up 6 bases; unmatched junction bases: 21. This CDR3 spans 18 amino acids. CDR3 amino acids: CASSTNPLTGGVPREQYF. The CDR3 DNA reads TGCGCCAGCAGCACGAACCCCCTTACAGGGGGAGTACCGCGCGAGCAGTACTTC.

This clonotype came up a few times. The chain is built from TRBV25-1 and TRBJ1-4, with D uncertain. The CDR3 covers 14 residues. Trimming pared 3 bases from V and 7 bases from J, leaving 12 bases between. Germline loops: CDR1 MGHDK, CDR2 SYGVNS. CDR3: CASSDGRVVEKLFF. The CDR3 region has the DNA TGTGCCAGCAGTGACGGAAGGGTAGTTGAAAAACTGTTTTTT. Based on the CDR3 plus reference TRBV25-1 and TRBJ1-4, the full variable domain is EADIYQTPRYLVIGTGKKITLECSQTMGHDKMYWYQQDPGMELHLIHYSYGVNSTEKGDLSSESTVSRIRTEHFPLTLESARPSHTSQYLCASSDGRVVEKLFFGSGTQLSVL.

This clonotype turned up a few times. The V gene is TRBV3-1, the J gene TRBJ2-2, with 11 positions matching TRBD1. The V segment lost 4 bases and the J segment 6 bases; nucleotides outside the gene matches: 4. In germline, CDR1 is LGHDT, CDR2 YNNKEL (reference sequence). The CDR3 has 15 residues. The CDR3 DNA sequence: TGTGCCAGCAGCCTCGGGACAGGGGGTCCCGGGGAGCTGTTTTTT. Translating gives CASSLGTGGPGELFF.

The sample holds many counts of this clonotype. The chain employs TRBV2 and TRBJ2-3; unclear D gene. V was shortened by 8 bases and J by 4 bases, with 4 bases between the two germline ends. Germline CDR1 reads SNHLY; CDR2 reads FYNNEI. The CDR3 has 10 residues. CDR3 sequence reads: CASSADTQYF. The CDR3 DNA sequence: TGTGCCAGCTCCGCAGATACGCAGTATTTT. The complete variable domain, with remaining parts taken from reference TRBV2 and TRBJ2-3, reads EPEVTQTPSHQVTQMGQEVILRCVPISNHLYFYWYRQILGQKVEFLVSFYNNEISEKSEIFDDQFSVERPDGSNFTLKIRSTKLEDSAMYFCASSADTQYFGPGTRLTVL.

This clonotype was found many times. The CDR3 DNA reads TGTGCCAGCAGCCTTAGCGGGAAGGGCCACACCGGGGAGCTGTTTTTT. Its translation is CASSLSGKGHTGELFF. The rearrangement uses TRBV12-3 or TRBV12-4 and TRBJ2-2, with 8 bases matching TRBD2. V dropped 6 bases and J dropped 3; count of bases not matched to a gene: 9. This CDR3 comprises 16 residues.

This clonotype was recorded many times. This chain joins TRBV7-3 and TRBJ2-7; tentative D call: TRBD2 (5 bases). CDR1 SGHTA and CDR2 FQGTGA come from the germline V gene. The CDR3 runs to 14 residues. Trimming left V 0 bases short and J 4 bases short, with 10 bases between. The CDR3 protein is CASSLTRGGYEQYF. In DNA, the CDR3 is TGTGCCAGCAGCTTAACTCGCGGAGGATACGAGCAGTACTTC.

The chain links TRBV4-3 to TRBJ1-1; D might be TRBD1 (6 bases). Germline loops: CDR1 LGHNA, CDR2 YSLEER. The CDR3 has 15 residues. With 0 bases removed from V and 5 bases from J, the gap between germline ends came to 13 bases. The CDR3 here is CASSQDSKGGTEAFF. CDR3 sequence (DNA): TGCGCCAGCAGCCAAGATTCGAAAGGGGGGACTGAAGCTTTCTTT.

The count of this clonotype is one. The chain employs TRBV20-1 and TRBJ1-4; possible D gene TRBD1, 6 bases. The germline V gene encodes CDR1 DFQATT and CDR2 SNEGSKA (reference sequence). The CDR3 totals 12 residues. The CDR3 protein is CSPGQGNEKLFF. Here the CDR3 DNA reads TGCAGCCCCGGGCAGGGGAATGAAAAACTGTTTTTT.

The chain couples TRBV20-1 to TRBJ2-1, with a tentative D call TRBD1 (6 bases). Trimming left V 3 bases short and J 10 bases short, with 16 bases between. There are 13 residues in the CDR3. Germline CDR1 DFQATT, CDR2 SNEGSKA (reference sequence). CDR3 amino acids: CSARDSPFQEQFF. The CDR3 nucleotides are TGCAGTGCTAGGGACAGTCCGTTTCAGGAGCAGTTCTTC.

The chain links TRBV4-2 to TRBJ1-1; D unclear. The V gene's germline CDR1 is LGHNA and CDR2 YNFKEQ. Between the trimmed V and J ends, which lost 0 bases and 1 base, there was a span of 3 bases. The CDR3 length is 13 residues. The CDR3 region has the DNA TGTGCCAGCAGCCAAGAAGCGAACACTGAAGCTTTCTTT. Protein: CASSQEANTEAFF.

This clonotype has a single count. The chain links TRBV5-6 to TRBJ1-2; 7 nucleotides match TRBD1. Germline trimming cut 2 bases from V and 6 bases from J; bases unmatched to any gene: 7. This CDR3 has 14 amino acids. Germline CDR1 SGHDT, CDR2 YYEEEE. This CDR3 is CASSFRGRSDGYTF. The CDR3 DNA is TGTGCCAGCAGCTTTAGGGGGCGAAGCGATGGCTACACCTTC.

Only a few counts were recorded for this clonotype. The chain recombines TRBV2 with TRBJ1-2; tentatively, D is TRBD1 (6 bases). This CDR3 has 12 residues. Germline loops: CDR1 SNHLY, CDR2 FYNNEI. Trimming cost V 10 bases and J 2 bases, with 11 bases left between them. The CDR3 spells CATKTGNYGYTF. CDR3 in DNA: TGTGCCACCAAGACAGGCAACTATGGCTACACCTTC.

Written as DNA, the CDR3 is TGTGCCAGCAGTCCCGGCATGGGTAGTTGGGATGGCTACACCTTC. Amino acid sequence: CASSPGMGSWDGYTF. V and J are TRBV2 and TRBJ1-2; D remains unclear. V was cut by 5 bases and J by 6 bases, with 19 bases left in between. The CDR3 is 15 amino acids. Germline V gene data show CDR1 as SNHLY and CDR2 as FYNNEI.

In this sample, this clonotype turned up many times. This sequence joins TRBV20-1 and TRBJ1-5; D ambiguous. CDR1 DFQATT and CDR2 SNEGSKA come from the germline V gene (reference sequence). The CDR3 is 14 residues long. The ends were cut back, 6 bases at V and 3 bases at J, with 15 bases in the middle. The CDR3 DNA reads as TGCAGTGCCAGCTCCGGGAACAACAATCAGCCCCAGCATTTT. It codes for CSASSGNNNQPQHF.

This clonotype was recorded many times. The V call is TRBV11-2, the J call TRBJ2-1, with D perhaps matching TRBD2 (6 bases). V was pared by 6 bases and J by 14 bases, with 17 bases between. The germline V gene encodes CDR1 SGHAT and CDR2 FQNNGV. This CDR3 contains 12 residues. CDR3 in amino acids: CASSPPGGRKFF. CDR3 in DNA: TGTGCCAGCAGTCCCCCTGGGGGGAGGAAGTTCTTC.

V is TRBV25-1 and J is TRBJ1-2; D is unresolved. The CDR3 covers 12 residues. Trimming pared 8 bases from V and 5 bases from J, leaving 12 bases between. The V gene's germline CDR1 is MGHDK and CDR2 SYGVNS. CDR3 coding DNA: TGTGCCAGCCGGGCGGAGAAATATGGCTACACCTTC. This gives the protein CASRAEKYGYTF.

This clonotype was observed many times. The chain links TRBV29-1 to TRBJ2-7; D possibly matches TRBD1 or TRBD2 (5 bases each). There are 14 residues in the CDR3. Germline V gene sequence: CDR1 SQVTM, CDR2 ANQGSEA. V was clipped by 4 bases and J by 2 bases, with 15 bases between them. CDR3 in DNA: TGCAGCGTTGCGGGGACGGTGGGCGCCTACGAGCAGTACTTC. Amino acids: CSVAGTVGAYEQYF.